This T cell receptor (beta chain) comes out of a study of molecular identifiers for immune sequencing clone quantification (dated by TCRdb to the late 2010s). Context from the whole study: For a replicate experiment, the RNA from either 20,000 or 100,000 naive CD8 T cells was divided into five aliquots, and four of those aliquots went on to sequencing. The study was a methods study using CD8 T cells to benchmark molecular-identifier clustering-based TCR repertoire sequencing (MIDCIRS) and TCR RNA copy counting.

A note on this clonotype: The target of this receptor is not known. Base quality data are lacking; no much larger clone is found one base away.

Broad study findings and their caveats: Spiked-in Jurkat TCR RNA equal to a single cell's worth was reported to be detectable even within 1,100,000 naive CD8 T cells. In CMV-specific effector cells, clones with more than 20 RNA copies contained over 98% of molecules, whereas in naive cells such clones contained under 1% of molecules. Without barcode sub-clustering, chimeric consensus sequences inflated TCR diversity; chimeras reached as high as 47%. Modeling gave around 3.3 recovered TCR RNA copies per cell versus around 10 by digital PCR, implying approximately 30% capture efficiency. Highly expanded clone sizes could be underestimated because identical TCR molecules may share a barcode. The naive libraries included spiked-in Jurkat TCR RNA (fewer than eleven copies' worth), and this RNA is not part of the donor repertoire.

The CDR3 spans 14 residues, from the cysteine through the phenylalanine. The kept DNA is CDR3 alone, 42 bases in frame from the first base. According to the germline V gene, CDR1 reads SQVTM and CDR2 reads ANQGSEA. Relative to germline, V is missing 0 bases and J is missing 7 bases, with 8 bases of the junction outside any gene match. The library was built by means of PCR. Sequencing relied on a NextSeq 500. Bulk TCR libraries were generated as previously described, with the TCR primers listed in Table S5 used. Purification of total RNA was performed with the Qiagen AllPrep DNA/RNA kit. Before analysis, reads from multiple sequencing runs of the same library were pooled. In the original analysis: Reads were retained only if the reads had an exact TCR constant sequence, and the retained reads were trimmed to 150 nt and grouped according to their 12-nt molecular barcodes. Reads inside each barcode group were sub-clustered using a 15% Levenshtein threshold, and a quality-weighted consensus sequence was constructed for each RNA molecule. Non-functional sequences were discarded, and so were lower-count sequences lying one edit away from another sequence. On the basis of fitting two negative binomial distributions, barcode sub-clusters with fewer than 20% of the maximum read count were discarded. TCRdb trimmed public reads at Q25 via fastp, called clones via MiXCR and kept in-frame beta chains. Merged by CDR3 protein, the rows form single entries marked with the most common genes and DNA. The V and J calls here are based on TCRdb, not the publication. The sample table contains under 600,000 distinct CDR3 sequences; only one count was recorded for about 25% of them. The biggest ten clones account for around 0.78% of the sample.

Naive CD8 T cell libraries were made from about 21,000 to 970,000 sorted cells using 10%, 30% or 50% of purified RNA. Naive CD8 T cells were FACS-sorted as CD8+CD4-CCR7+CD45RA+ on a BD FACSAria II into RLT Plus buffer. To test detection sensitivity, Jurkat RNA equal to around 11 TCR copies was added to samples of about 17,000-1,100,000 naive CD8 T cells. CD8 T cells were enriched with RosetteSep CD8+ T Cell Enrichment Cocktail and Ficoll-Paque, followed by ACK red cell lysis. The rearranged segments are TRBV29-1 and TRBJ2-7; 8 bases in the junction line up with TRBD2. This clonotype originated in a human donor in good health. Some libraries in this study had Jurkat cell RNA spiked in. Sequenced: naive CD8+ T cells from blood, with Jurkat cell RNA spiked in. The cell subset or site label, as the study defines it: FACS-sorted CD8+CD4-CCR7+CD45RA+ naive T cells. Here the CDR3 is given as CSVEDQDSGGEQYF. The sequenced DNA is TGCAGCGTTGAAGATCAGGACAGCGGGGGTGAGCAGTACTTC.